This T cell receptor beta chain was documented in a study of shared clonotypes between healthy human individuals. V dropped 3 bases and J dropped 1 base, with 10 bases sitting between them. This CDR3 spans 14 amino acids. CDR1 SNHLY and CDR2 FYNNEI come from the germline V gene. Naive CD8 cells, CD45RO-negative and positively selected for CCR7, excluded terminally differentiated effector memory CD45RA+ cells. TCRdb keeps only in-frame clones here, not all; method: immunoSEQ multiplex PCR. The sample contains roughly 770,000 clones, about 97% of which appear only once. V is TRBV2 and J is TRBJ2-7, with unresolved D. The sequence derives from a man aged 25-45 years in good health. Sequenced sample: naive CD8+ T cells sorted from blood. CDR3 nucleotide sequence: TGTGCCAGCAGTGAGCTGGACGGTTCCTACGAGCAGTACTTC. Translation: CASSELDGSYEQYF. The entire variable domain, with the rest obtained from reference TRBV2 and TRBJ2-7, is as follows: EPEVTQTPSHQVTQMGQEVILRCVPISNHLYFYWYRQILGQKVEFLVSFYNNEISEKSEIFDDQFSVERPDGSNFTLKIRSTKLEDSAMYFCASSELDGSYEQYFGPGTRLTVT.